Shown below are 22 T cell receptor beta chains from a single sample sequenced in a study of response to subunit inactivated influenza vaccine. In TCRdb, the RT-PCR reads were re-called with MiXCR into one record per CDR3 protein. In the table there are roughly 500,000 distinct CDR3 sequences, approximately 24% of which are singletons. These data were likewise used in another study, on T cells expressing NK-cell markers. That study reports: In generating TCR beta cDNA, 5'RACE template switching with UMIs was used.

The input for sequencing was CD4+ T cells sorted from PBMCs, taken approximately 12 days after vaccination. The origin of the receptors is a man aged 45-65 years who received an inactivated influenza vaccine.

CDR3 sequence reads: CATSRTLTYEQYF. The CDR3 DNA sequence: TGTGCCACCAGTAGGACACTCACCTACGAGCAGTACTTC. The genes are TRBV15 and TRBJ2-7; TRBD1 is a possible D gene (5 bases). Germline values: CDR1 LNHNV, CDR2 YYDKDF (reference sequence). The CDR3 loop spans 13 amino acids. V was shortened by 6 bases and J by 2 bases, with 11 bases between the two germline ends. The whole variable domain, filled in from reference TRBV15 and TRBJ2-7, reads DAMVIQNPRYQVTQFGKPVTLSCSQTLNHNVMYWYQQKSSQAPKLLFHYYDKDFNNEADTPDNFQSRRPNTSFCFLDIRSPGLGDTAMYLCATSRTLTYEQYFGPGTRLTVT.

The rearrangement joins TRBV4-1 to TRBJ2-2, with 9 bases matching TRBD1. The CDR3 sequence is 16 residues long. The V and J ends lost 2 bases and 5 bases, in that order; junction bases with no gene match: 6. Germline V gene lookup returns CDR1 MGHRA and CDR2 YSYEKL. As DNA, the CDR3 is TGCGCCAGCAGCCAACGGACAGGGGAAAGTACCGGGGAGCTGTTTTTT. It codes for CASSQRTGESTGELFF.

The sample holds a few counts of this clonotype. This sequence joins TRBV7-9 and TRBJ2-3; TRBD2 aligns across 10 bases. This CDR3 spans 16 amino acids. Germline V gives CDR1 SEHNR, CDR2 FQNEAQ (reference sequence). Losses at the gene ends were 3 bases for V and 1 base for J; bases not matched to a gene: 4. CDR3 sequence: CASSFYGTSGTDTQYF. CDR3 coding DNA: TGTGCCAGCAGCTTCTACGGGACTAGCGGCACAGATACGCAGTATTTT.

This clonotype was detected only a few times. This chain uses TRBV7-8 with TRBJ2-3; D may correspond to TRBD1 or TRBD2 (6 bases each). The CDR3 runs to 18 residues. CDR1 and CDR2 from the germline V gene are SGHVS and FQNEAQ. V lost 5 bases and J 0 bases, leaving 21 bases between the germline ends. CDR3 protein: CASSPRQGGGLSTDTQYF. The CDR3 DNA follows: TGTGCCAGCAGCCCACGACAAGGAGGGGGTTTGAGCACAGATACGCAGTATTTT.

The chain is built from TRBV4-2 and TRBJ1-1, with D possibly matching TRBD1 (5 bases). V was trimmed by 0 bases and J by 2 bases, leaving 10 bases between them. The CDR3 runs to 15 residues. Germline values: CDR1 LGHNA, CDR2 YNFKEQ. The CDR3 reads CASSQDQGVNTEAFF. In nucleotides, the CDR3 is TGTGCCAGCAGCCAAGACCAGGGAGTTAACACTGAAGCTTTCTTT.

This clonotype was seen more than once but under ten times. The chain recombines TRBV19 with TRBJ2-5; 10 bases are a match to TRBD2. This CDR3 contains 15 residues. Germline V gene sequence: CDR1 LNHDA, CDR2 SQIVND (reference sequence). Trimming at V came to 4 bases and at J to 2 bases, leaving 4 bases not matched to a gene. The CDR3 DNA sequence: TGTGCCAGTAGTACTTTTAGCGGGGGGCAAGAGACCCAGTACTTC. Protein sequence: CASSTFSGGQETQYF.

This clonotype was counted between two and nine times. CDR3 residues: CASSYHQVPQPGDTQYF. CDR3 sequence (DNA): TGTGCCAGCAGTTACCACCAGGTCCCCCAACCGGGAGATACGCAGTATTTT. This chain joins TRBV6-5 and TRBJ2-3; no clear D gene. The CDR3 runs 17 residues. Per germline, CDR1 MNHEY and CDR2 SVGAGI. V was shortened by 2 bases and J by 5 bases, with 20 bases between the two germline ends.

The chain couples TRBV5-1 to TRBJ2-7; no clear D. The V gene's germline CDR1 is SGHRS and CDR2 YFSETQ. Deletions cut 0 bases from V and 5 bases from J, with 6 bases between. The CDR3 covers 12 residues. CDR3 nucleotides: TGCGCCAGCAGCTTGGGTTTGAACGAGCAGTACTTC. This gives the protein CASSLGLNEQYF.

The rearrangement uses TRBV10-3 and TRBJ1-5, with unresolved D. Germline CDR1 is ENHRY and CDR2 is SYGVKD. This CDR3 has 15 residues. Between the trimmed V and J ends, which lost 0 bases and 2 bases, there was a span of 8 bases. CDR3 coding DNA: TGTGCCATCAGTGAGTCGATGGGAGGCAATCAGCCCCAGCATTTT. Protein: CAISESMGGNQPQHF.

V and J are TRBV24-1 and TRBJ1-5; no clear D. V gave up 4 bases and J gave up 4 bases, with 10 bases separating them. CDR1 is KGHDR, CDR2 SFDVKD, per germline. This CDR3 spans 14 amino acids. CDR3 DNA sequence: TGTGCCACCAGTGACCCCCCCGATAATCAGCCCCAGCATTTT. Amino acid sequence: CATSDPPDNQPQHF.

The rearrangement uses TRBV12-3 or TRBV12-4 and TRBJ1-6; D is undetermined. The CDR3 is 13 residues long. With 5 bases removed from V and 2 bases from J, the gap between germline ends came to 4 bases. The CDR3 DNA sequence: TGTGCCAGCAGTCCTCCCTATAATTCACCCCTCCACTTT. Amino acids: CASSPPYNSPLHF.

There are a few counts of this clonotype. The rearrangement links TRBV12-3 or TRBV12-4 to TRBJ2-7; TRBD2 aligns across 7 bases. The V and J ends lost 3 bases and 0 bases, in that order; junction bases with no gene match: 2. There are 14 residues in the CDR3. The DNA of the CDR3 is TGTGCCAGCAGTTTTGGGACTAACTCCTACGAGCAGTACTTC. Its translation is CASSFGTNSYEQYF.

The chain is built from TRBV18 and TRBJ2-1; no clear D. V was shortened by 3 bases and J by 8 bases, with 11 bases between the two germline ends. The CDR3 covers 13 residues. Germline CDR1 reads KGHSH; CDR2 reads LQKENI. The CDR3 region is CASSPSQEYEQFF. The CDR3 nucleotides are TGTGCCAGCTCACCGTCCCAGGAATATGAGCAGTTCTTC.

There are a few counts of this clonotype. The rearrangement uses TRBV28 and TRBJ1-2; TRBD1 matches at 8 bases. The CDR3 runs to 15 residues. The V gene end was trimmed by 6 bases and the J gene end by 4 bases; junction bases not matched to a gene: 10. Looked up from germline, CDR1 is MDHEN and CDR2 is SYDVKM. CDR3 in DNA: TGTGCCAGCAGCTCCGGACAGGGTGGTTCCTATGGCTACACCTTC. Translation: CASSSGQGGSYGYTF.

V is TRBV7-2 and J is TRBJ2-7; the match to TRBD2 covers 9 bases. Germline CDR1 reads SGHTA; CDR2 reads FQGNSA. V lost 6 bases to trimming and J lost 4 bases; unmatched junction nucleotides: 7. The CDR3 length is 14 residues. The CDR3 region is CASSVSREGYEQYF. CDR3 bases: TGTGCCAGCAGTGTCTCGCGGGAGGGTTACGAGCAGTACTTC.

This clonotype has more than one count but fewer than ten. V and J are TRBV20-1 and TRBJ2-3; TRBD1 aligns across 9 bases. Looked up from germline, CDR1 is DFQATT and CDR2 is SNEGSKA (reference sequence). The CDR3 totals 15 residues. The junction had 10 bases not matched to a gene; V was cut back by 6 bases and J by 3 bases. The DNA of the CDR3 is TGCAGTGCCAGCCGGGACAGGGTATGGACAGATACGCAGTATTTT. Its translation is CSASRDRVWTDTQYF.

The chain joins TRBV4-3 to TRBJ2-1; 11 positions agree with TRBD1. V lost 1 base, J lost 16 bases, and 6 bases stayed unmatched. The CDR3 runs 13 residues. The germline V gene has CDR1 LGHNA and CDR2 YSLEER. DNA of the CDR3: TGCGCCAGCAGCCAAGTACAGGACAGGGGGCGATTCTTC. It translates to CASSQVQDRGRFF.

The chain combines TRBV19 with TRBJ1-1; D is unresolved. Looked up from germline, CDR1 is LNHDA and CDR2 is SQIVND (reference sequence). This CDR3 has 14 residues. Trimming pared 5 bases from V and 0 bases from J, leaving 10 bases between. The CDR3 DNA follows: TGTGCCAGTAGTCCCCTTGGGCTGAACACTGAAGCTTTCTTT. Protein: CASSPLGLNTEAFF.

The chain combines TRBV7-2 with TRBJ1-5; D not resolved. This CDR3 contains 15 residues. V lost 0 bases to trimming and J lost 2 bases, with 8 bases between them. CDR1 SGHTA and CDR2 FQGNSA come from the germline V gene. For the CDR3, the DNA is TGTGCCAGCAGCTTAGCGGGGTTCGGCAATCAGCCCCAGCATTTT. Protein product: CASSLAGFGNQPQHF.

The genes are TRBV7-2 and TRBJ2-1; D perhaps matches TRBD2 (6 bases). Germline-derived CDR1 and CDR2 are SGHTA and FQGNSA. V shed 5 bases and J shed 6 bases, with 14 bases lying between them. The length of the CDR3 is 14 residues. Here the CDR3 DNA reads TGTGCCAGCAGCCCTCGGGACTTGCGCAATGAGCAGTTCTTC. Translation: CASSPRDLRNEQFF.

The chain is built from TRBV29-1 and TRBJ2-2; D is ambiguous. From germline, CDR1 is SQVTM and CDR2 ANQGSEA. CDR3 length equals 14 residues. CDR3 sequence reads: CSVQKSSNTGELFF. In DNA, the CDR3 is TGCAGTGTCCAGAAGAGCTCGAACACCGGGGAGCTGTTTTTT.

In this sample, this clonotype turned up a few times. V usage is TRBV29-1 and J usage is TRBJ1-1; weak D call: TRBD1 (5 bases). The CDR3 sequence is 13 residues long. Germline V gene lookup returns CDR1 SQVTM and CDR2 ANQGSEA. Trimming shortened V by 5 bases and J by 1 base, and 11 bases separated the two germline ends. The CDR3 region is CSVIRGRNTEAFF. CDR3 in DNA: TGCAGCGTTATACGGGGCAGGAACACTGAAGCTTTCTTT.